One and the same sample provided the 30 T cell receptor beta chains below, sequenced in a study of cytomegalovirus exposure and HLA in healthy donors. The PCR was carried out with 60 Vbeta primers and 13 Jbeta primers. Clones were sequenced by immunoSEQ multiplex PCR, and TCRdb holds only the in-frame ones, with some missing. The table includes just over 150,000 clones, 70% to 90% detected once. What was sequenced was PBMCs. The source is a woman aged 18-29 years in good health and CMV-seronegative.

The chain employs TRBV28 and TRBJ2-2; D remains ambiguous. Germline values: CDR1 MDHEN, CDR2 SYDVKM. Deletions cut 4 bases from V and 5 bases from J, with 8 bases between. The CDR3 has 13 amino acids. CDR3 sequence: CASSSHRTGELFF. The CDR3 nucleotides read TGTGCCAGCAGTTCTCACCGGACCGGGGAGCTGTTTTTT.

The CDR3 sequence is CASSRFFGGPRGRQETQYF. For the CDR3, the DNA is TGTGCCAGCAGCCGATTCTTCGGGGGTCCCAGAGGTCGTCAAGAGACCCAGTACTTC. This chain connects TRBV14 to TRBJ2-5, with a tentative D call TRBD2 (6 bases). This CDR3 comprises 19 residues. CDR1 SGHDN and CDR2 FVKESK come from the germline V gene. Trimming pared 4 bases from V and 2 bases from J, leaving 26 bases between. The full variable domain, in which reference TRBV14 and TRBJ2-5 provide the parts outside the CDR3, is EAGVTQFPSHSVIEKGQTVTLRCDPISGHDNLYWYRRVMGKEIKFLLHFVKESKQDESGMPNNRFLAERTGGTYSTLKVQPAELEDSGVYFCASSRFFGGPRGRQETQYFGPGTRLLVL.

This clone was detected once. This CDR3 reads CASSQDEAGGLLGRYEQYF. The CDR3 nucleotides read TGTGCCAGCAGCCAAGACGAGGCGGGGGGGCTTCTGGGAAGGTACGAGCAGTACTTC. The chain employs TRBV4-2 and TRBJ2-7, with 9 positions matching TRBD2. Trimming removed 0 bases from V and 4 bases from J; junction bases left unmatched: 16. The CDR3 has 19 amino acids. The germline gives CDR1 LGHNA, CDR2 YNFKEQ.

The chain carries TRBV10-3 and TRBJ1-5; D is perhaps TRBD1 (6 bases). The V end lost 8 bases, the J end lost 4 bases, and 15 bases lay between the germline ends. The CDR3 consists of 14 residues. Germline values: CDR1 ENHRY, CDR2 SYGVKD. The CDR3 nucleotides are TGTGCCATCGGGGGGGGGCCCCGAAATCAGCCCCAGCATTTT. Amino acid sequence: CAIGGGPRNQPQHF.

This chain links TRBV6-5 with TRBJ2-3, with D perhaps matching TRBD2 (6 bases). V lost 6 bases, J lost 3 bases, and 13 bases lay in between. The CDR3 is made up of 14 amino acids. Per the germline V gene, CDR1 is MNHEY and CDR2 is SVGAGI. The CDR3 DNA follows: TGTGCCAGCAGCCCCTGGGGGGAAACAGATACGCAGTATTTT. It specifies CASSPWGETDTQYF.

The chain uses TRBV30 and TRBJ2-1, with 12 nucleotides matching TRBD2. The V gene's germline CDR1 is GTSNPN and CDR2 SVGIG (reference sequence). The CDR3 has 17 amino acids. Trimming at V came to 0 bases and at J to 7 bases, leaving 10 bases not matched to a gene. CDR3 sequence reads: CAWSVPIGTSGWNEQFF. For the CDR3, the DNA is TGTGCCTGGAGTGTACCCATCGGGACTAGCGGGTGGAATGAGCAGTTCTTC.

The chain is built from TRBV9 and TRBJ2-3; no firm D call. The CDR3 spans 15 residues. Trimming cost V 2 bases and J 0 bases, with 10 bases left between them. CDR1 and CDR2 from the germline V gene are SGDLS and YYNGEE. CDR3 nucleotides: TGTGCCAGCAGCGTCTCGGTACCTAGCACAGATACGCAGTATTTT. The encoded protein is CASSVSVPSTDTQYF. The whole variable domain, remainder taken from reference TRBV9 and TRBJ2-3, is DSGVTQTPKHLITATGQRVTLRCSPRSGDLSVYWYQQSLDQGLQFLIQYYNGEERAKGNILERFSAQQFPDLHSELNLSSLELGDSALYFCASSVSVPSTDTQYFGPGTRLTVL.

This clone showed up just a few times. CDR3 DNA: TGTGCCAGCAGCTTAAGGTCGGGAGGTAATTCACCCCTCCACTTT. Encoded protein: CASSLRSGGNSPLHF. The rearrangement joins TRBV7-8 to TRBJ1-6; D unresolved. This CDR3 has 15 amino acids. Per germline, CDR1 SGHVS and CDR2 FQNEAQ. V lost 2 bases to trimming and J lost 6 bases, with 11 bases between them.

The chain is built from TRBV6-1 and TRBJ2-3; 9 bases align to TRBD2. Germline CDR1 reads MNHNS; CDR2 reads SASEGT. With 6 bases clipped from V and 5 bases from J, the junction kept 6 bases outside the gene matches. This CDR3 has 14 residues. In nucleotides, the CDR3 is TGTGCCAGCAGGGTTAGCGGGAGTATAGATACGCAGTATTTT. Translating gives CASRVSGSIDTQYF.

This clone was detected a few times. This sequence joins TRBV4-3 and TRBJ2-3, with TRBD2 as a possible D gene (6 bases). The germline V gene encodes CDR1 LGHNA and CDR2 YSLEER. The CDR3 spans 13 residues. V was pared by 4 bases and J by 3 bases, with 8 bases between. CDR3 DNA: TGCGCCAGCAGCCGGGAGGCAACAGATACGCAGTATTTT. This codes for CASSREATDTQYF.

This sequence joins TRBV7-2 and TRBJ2-5, with 7 nucleotides matching TRBD2. The germline V gene has CDR1 SGHTA and CDR2 FQGNSA. J lost 1 base, V lost 5 bases, and 4 bases had no gene match. The CDR3 totals 14 residues. The CDR3 DNA sequence: TGTGCCAGCAGCCCAGGGACTACCCAAGAGACCCAGTACTTC. Amino acid sequence: CASSPGTTQETQYF.

The chain is built from TRBV6-5 and TRBJ2-5, with 7 bases matching TRBD2. The CDR3 runs 15 residues. The junction had 4 bases not matched to a gene; V was cut back by 1 base and J by 2 bases. Germline CDR1 and CDR2: MNHEY and SVGAGI. The CDR3 DNA reads TGTGCCAGCAGTTACTGGGGGGGTAAGCAAGAGACCCAGTACTTC. Translated, it gives CASSYWGGKQETQYF.

A remark on this clone: Distinct nucleotide sequences in the sample also encode this CDR3. The chain links TRBV28 to TRBJ1-2; a weak D match, TRBD1 (5 bases). V dropped 5 bases and J dropped 4 bases, with 8 bases sitting between them. The CDR3 contains 12 residues. Germline loops: CDR1 MDHEN, CDR2 SYDVKM. CDR3 amino acids: CASSPGGYGYTF. As DNA, the CDR3 is TGTGCCAGCAGTCCCGGGGGCTATGGCTACACCTTC.

CDR3 amino acids: CASSLGAGNSYEQYF. Here the CDR3 DNA reads TGTGCCAGCAGCCTAGGGGCAGGGAACTCCTACGAGCAGTACTTC. The rearrangement links TRBV7-9 to TRBJ2-7, with D perhaps matching TRBD1 (5 bases). Germline values: CDR1 SEHNR, CDR2 FQNEAQ (reference sequence). This CDR3 is built from 15 residues. V was pared by 5 bases and J by 0 bases, with 14 bases between.

This clone was seen just once. The chain couples TRBV5-6 to TRBJ2-7, with 13 bases matching TRBD2. Germline V gives CDR1 SGHDT, CDR2 YYEEEE. The CDR3 has 16 residues. After removal of 2 bases from V and 0 bases from J, the junction contained 2 bases not matched to a gene. This CDR3 reads CASSLGLAGVSYEQYF. The DNA for the CDR3 is TGTGCCAGCAGCTTAGGACTAGCGGGGGTCTCCTACGAGCAGTACTTC.

This clone appeared a single time. The chain carries TRBV2 and TRBJ2-3; 9 nucleotides match TRBD1. The CDR3 has 15 amino acids. The trim removed 6 bases at V and 3 bases at J, leaving 7 bases unmatched. Germline CDR1 and CDR2: SNHLY and FYNNEI. The CDR3 loop reads CASRKDRGTTDTQYF. For the CDR3, the DNA is TGTGCCAGCAGAAAGGACAGGGGCACTACAGATACGCAGTATTTT.

The chain joins TRBV4-1 to TRBJ2-2; 8 nucleotides agree with TRBD1. Germline CDR1 reads MGHRA; CDR2 reads YSYEKL. The ends lost 4 bases at V and 5 bases at J; junction bases unmatched: 6. CDR3 length equals 15 residues. DNA for the CDR3: TGCGCCAGCAGCCCCGGACAGGGATGGACCGGGGAGCTGTTTTTT. Translation: CASSPGQGWTGELFF.

The chain combines TRBV4-2 with TRBJ2-3, with TRBD2 matching 9 bases. Germline loops: CDR1 LGHNA, CDR2 YNFKEQ. There are 16 residues in the CDR3. The ends lost 4 bases at V and 1 base at J; junction bases unmatched: 6. In nucleotides, the CDR3 is TGTGCCAGCAGCCCCCGACTAGCGGACCGCACAGATACGCAGTATTTT. Encoded protein: CASSPRLADRTDTQYF.

This rearrangement joins TRBV9 to TRBJ2-1, with 8 bases that match TRBD1. V dropped 4 bases and J dropped 7; count of bases not matched to a gene: 7. Germline V gives CDR1 SGDLS, CDR2 YYNGEE. CDR3 size: 14 residues. CDR3 loop: CASSKRTGTNEQFF. As DNA, the CDR3 is TGTGCCAGCAGCAAGCGGACAGGGACAAATGAGCAGTTCTTC.

V and J are TRBV28 and TRBJ2-5; 8 nucleotides agree with TRBD1. J was trimmed by 5 bases and V by 5 bases; bases with no gene match: 13. The CDR3 runs to 16 residues. The germline V gene has CDR1 MDHEN and CDR2 SYDVKM. The CDR3 region has the DNA TGTGCCAGCAGTCCGCAGACAGGGGCGAGCGCCGAGACCCAGTACTTC. Its protein is CASSPQTGASAETQYF.

This chain joins TRBV18 and TRBJ1-2, with D possibly matching TRBD1 (5 bases). The CDR3 totals 12 residues. CDR1 is KGHSH, CDR2 LQKENI, per germline. Trimming left V 4 bases short and J 2 bases short, with 5 bases between. The CDR3: CASSQGNYGYTF. Written as DNA, the CDR3 is TGTGCCAGCTCACAGGGGAACTATGGCTACACCTTC.

The genes are TRBV5-1 and TRBJ2-5; D is perhaps TRBD1 (5 bases). Looked up from germline, CDR1 is SGHRS and CDR2 is YFSETQ. The CDR3 contains 14 residues. Trimming took 3 bases from V and 5 from J, leaving 14 bases between them. The CDR3 sequence is CASSYWGVRETQYF. The DNA for the CDR3 is TGCGCCAGCAGCTACTGGGGCGTGCGTGAGACCCAGTACTTC.

This chain links TRBV7-9 with TRBJ1-2; 10 nucleotides align to TRBD1. The CDR3 extends over 16 amino acids. Germline V gene lookup returns CDR1 SEHNR and CDR2 FQNEAQ (reference sequence). Here the CDR3 reads CSILSPDRGEYYGYTF. The CDR3 DNA sequence: TGTTCCATCCTTAGCCCGGACAGGGGGGAGTACTATGGCTACACCTTC.

The chain has TRBV2 and TRBJ2-1; D is perhaps TRBD2 (5 bases). CDR3 length: 13 residues. Per the germline V gene, CDR1 is SNHLY and CDR2 is FYNNEI. V was clipped by 4 bases and J by 9 bases, with 13 bases between them. The CDR3 loop is CASSVEYSGEQFF. The DNA for the CDR3 is TGTGCCAGCAGTGTAGAATACAGCGGTGAGCAGTTCTTC.

The chain combines TRBV4-2 with TRBJ2-1, with 7 bases identical to TRBD2. This CDR3 has 15 amino acids. V was clipped by 5 bases and J by 7 bases; unmatched bases: 11. Per the germline V gene, CDR1 is LGHNA and CDR2 is YNFKEQ. The CDR3 nucleotides read TGTGCCAGCAGCGAACTGCACCTAGCGGAGAATGAGCAGTTCTTC. Encoded protein: CASSELHLAENEQFF.

The J gene is TRBJ1-6, the V gene TRBV2, with D possibly matching TRBD1 (5 bases). CDR3 length: 19 amino acids. V gave up 3 bases and J gave up 4 bases, with 22 bases separating them. Germline V CDR1 and CDR2: SNHLY, FYNNEI. DNA of the CDR3: TGTGCCAGCAGTGATTCTGCCAGGGAGGGAGGCATATATAATTCACCCCTCCACTTT. Amino acids: CASSDSAREGGIYNSPLHF.

Concerning this clone: At one end the junction does not follow the germline gene, possibly because of a read error. Different DNA sequences within this sample yield the same CDR3. The genes are TRBV19 and TRBJ2-2, with 13 bases fitting TRBD2. Germline loops: CDR1 LNHDA, CDR2 SQIVND (reference sequence). The CDR3 has 16 residues. The CDR3 bases are TGTGCCAGTAGCACGGGACTAGCGGGGTTCACCGGGGAGCTGTTCTTT. Protein product: CASSTGLAGFTGELFF.

This chain joins TRBV7-9 and TRBJ2-4; tentatively, D is TRBD2 (5 bases). Germline CDR1 reads SEHNR; CDR2 reads FQNEAQ (reference sequence). The germline V and J ends were trimmed by 2 bases and 9 bases, with 11 bases remaining between them. The CDR3 length is 13 residues. The CDR3 sequence is CASSLIEGSIQYF. In DNA, the CDR3 is TGTGCCAGCAGCTTAATTGAGGGAAGCATTCAGTACTTC.

The V and J genes are TRBV28 and TRBJ2-7; tentative D call: TRBD1 (6 bases). This CDR3 is built from 15 residues. V lost 5 bases to trimming and J lost 1 base, with 15 bases between them. CDR1 and CDR2 from the germline V gene are MDHEN and SYDVKM. The CDR3 loop is CASSTRTVLSYEQYF. The DNA of the CDR3 is TGTGCCAGCAGTACCCGGACAGTACTTTCCTACGAGCAGTACTTC. Looking up the rest from reference TRBV28 and TRBJ2-7 gives the full variable domain: DVKVTQSSRYLVKRTGEKVFLECVQDMDHENMFWYRQDPGLGLRLIYFSYDVKMKEKGDIPEGYSVSREKKERFSLILESASTNQTSMYLCASSTRTVLSYEQYFGPGTRLTVT.

The chain joins TRBV7-2 to TRBJ2-3, with a tentative D call TRBD2 (6 bases). The germline V and J ends were trimmed by 5 bases and 7 bases, with 10 bases remaining between them. The germline CDR1 and CDR2 sequences are SGHTA and FQGNSA. This CDR3 is 12 amino acids long. CDR3 loop: CASSPGEYTQYF. In nucleotides, the CDR3 is TGTGCCAGCAGCCCGGGGGAGTATACGCAGTATTTT.